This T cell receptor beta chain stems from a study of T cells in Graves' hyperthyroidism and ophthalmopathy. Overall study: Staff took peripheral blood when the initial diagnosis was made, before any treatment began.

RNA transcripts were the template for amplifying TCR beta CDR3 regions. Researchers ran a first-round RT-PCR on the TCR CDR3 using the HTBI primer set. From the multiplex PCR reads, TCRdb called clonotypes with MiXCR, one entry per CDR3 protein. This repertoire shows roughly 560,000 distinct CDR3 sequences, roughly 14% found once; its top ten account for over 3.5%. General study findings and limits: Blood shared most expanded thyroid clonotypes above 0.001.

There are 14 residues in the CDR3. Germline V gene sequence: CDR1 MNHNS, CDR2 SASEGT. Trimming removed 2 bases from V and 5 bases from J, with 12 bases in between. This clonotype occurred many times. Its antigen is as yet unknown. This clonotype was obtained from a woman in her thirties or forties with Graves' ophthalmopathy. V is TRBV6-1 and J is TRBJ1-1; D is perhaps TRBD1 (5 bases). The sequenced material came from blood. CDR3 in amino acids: CASSEKPGWTEAFF. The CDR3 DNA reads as TGTGCCAGCAGTGAAAAGCCAGGGTGGACTGAAGCTTTCTTT.